The T cell receptor (beta chain) described here comes from a study of blood T cell repertoires in COVID-19. Study information: The samples span acute and convalescent COVID-19 from the United States, Italy and Spain.

Per the original data handling: Researchers report that nucleated cell counts were estimated from reference gene primer amplification. Only in-frame clones appear in the TCRdb table, and some are missing; sequencing was by immunoSEQ multiplex PCR. D and trimming come from the DNA, and the V and J calls and clone size come from that table. The data contain about 190,000 clones, 90% of them singletons. CDR1 and CDR2 (germline): SEHNR, FQNEAQ (reference sequence). The CDR3 is 15 residues long. Trimming cost V 1 base and J 3 bases; bases outside gene matches: 3. The chain couples TRBV7-9 to TRBJ2-3; 8 nucleotides align to TRBD1. This sequence was found in a middle-aged man with acute or convalescent COVID-19. The specimen was peripheral blood. CDR3 sequence (DNA): TGTGCCAGCAGCTTAGGGACAGGGCTGACAGATACGCAGTATTTT. Encoded protein: CASSLGTGLTDTQYF.